Listed below are T cell receptor beta chains from one sample, sequenced in a study of blood T cell repertoires in COVID-19. Profiled with immunoSEQ multiplex PCR; TCRdb holds only in-frame clones, not every one. Of about 200,000 clones listed, about 83% are singletons. The specimen was PBMCs or T cells enriched from blood (not recorded which). Receptors originate from a man aged 35 to 55 with acute COVID-19. Each CDR3 is given with its conserved first and last residue. The order of the fields is D gene, clone size, V gene, J gene, CDR3 DNA, CDR3 protein. The D gene is left open where the match is weak. The size field is filled for only some rows; it gives once, few, many or a size class.

d_call: .; clone_size: .; v_call: TRBV19; j_call: TRBJ1-2; cdr3_nt: TGTGCCAGTCGGTTGAGCGGTGGCTACACCTTC; cdr3_aa: CASRLSGGYTF
d_call: .; clone_size: .; v_call: TRBV7-3; j_call: TRBJ2-6; cdr3_nt: TGTGCCAGCAGCCCTTGGGGGCCTGACTCTGGGGCCAACGTCCTGACTTTC; cdr3_aa: CASSPWGPDSGANVLTF
d_call: TRBD2; clone_size: .; v_call: TRBV10-1; j_call: TRBJ2-3; cdr3_nt: TGCGCCAGCAGTAAAGCGGGAGGGCAAGGTCAGGATACGCAGTATTTT; cdr3_aa: CASSKAGGQGQDTQYF
d_call: TRBD1; clone_size: few; v_call: TRBV5-4; j_call: TRBJ1-6; cdr3_nt: TGTGCCAGCAGCTCATCGCGACAGGGCGCCAATTCACCCCTCCACTTT; cdr3_aa: CASSSSRQGANSPLHF
d_call: .; clone_size: few; v_call: TRBV4-3; j_call: TRBJ2-7; cdr3_nt: TGCGCCAGCAGCCAAGTTGCCTCCCAGGGCTACGAGCAGTACTTC; cdr3_aa: CASSQVASQGYEQYF
d_call: TRBD1; clone_size: .; v_call: TRBV10-1; j_call: TRBJ1-5; cdr3_nt: TGCGCCAGCAGTGATGGGACAGGGAGCAATCAGCCCCAGCATTTT; cdr3_aa: CASSDGTGSNQPQHF
d_call: .; clone_size: once; v_call: TRBV7-2; j_call: TRBJ2-7; cdr3_nt: TGTGCCAGCAGCCCTGAGGTAGCGTCTAGCTCCTACGAGCAGTACTTC; cdr3_aa: CASSPEVASSSYEQYF
d_call: TRBD2; clone_size: .; v_call: TRBV28; j_call: TRBJ2-3; cdr3_nt: TGTGCCATCCACGGGCAGCTAGCGGGAGAAGGTACAGATACGCAGTATTTT; cdr3_aa: CAIHGQLAGEGTDTQYF
d_call: .; clone_size: .; v_call: TRBV3-1/TRBV3-2; j_call: TRBJ1-2; cdr3_nt: TGTGCCAGCAGCGGCAGGGGTGTGGGTTATGGCTACACCTTC; cdr3_aa: CASSGRGVGYGYTF
d_call: .; clone_size: .; v_call: TRBV27; j_call: TRBJ2-7; cdr3_nt: TGTGCCAGCTGCCAAGGGGGCAAGGGGGGCCCCTACGAGCAGTACTTC; cdr3_aa: CASCQGGKGGPYEQYF
d_call: .; clone_size: many; v_call: TRBV21-1; j_call: TRBJ2-3; cdr3_nt: TGTGCCAGCGCCCTAAATACGCAGTATTTT; cdr3_aa: CASALNTQYF
d_call: .; clone_size: once; v_call: TRBV29-1; j_call: TRBJ1-1; cdr3_nt: TGCAGCGCTACGACAGGAATGAACACTGAAGCTTTCTTT; cdr3_aa: CSATTGMNTEAFF
d_call: .; clone_size: .; v_call: TRBV27; j_call: TRBJ2-7; cdr3_nt: TGTGCCAGCAGTCCCGGGTGGGCAGGGGTTTACGAGCAGTACTTC; cdr3_aa: CASSPGWAGVYEQYF
d_call: TRBD1; clone_size: .; v_call: TRBV2; j_call: TRBJ1-4; cdr3_nt: TGTGCCAGCAGCGCCAAGTTGACAGGGAATGAAAAACTGTTTTTT; cdr3_aa: CASSAKLTGNEKLFF
d_call: .; clone_size: .; v_call: TRBV7-8; j_call: TRBJ1-3; cdr3_nt: TGTGCCAGCAGCTTGGACAGAGGCCTCTCTGGAAACACCATATATTTT; cdr3_aa: CASSLDRGLSGNTIYF
d_call: TRBD1; clone_size: once; v_call: TRBV10-3; j_call: TRBJ2-5; cdr3_nt: TGTGCCATCAGCATACAGGGGTCGGGGGAGACCCAGTACTTC; cdr3_aa: CAISIQGSGETQYF
d_call: .; clone_size: .; v_call: TRBV11-2; j_call: TRBJ2-1; cdr3_nt: TGTGCCAGCAGCACCCTAGCGAGAGTGGGGAATGAGCAGTTCTTC; cdr3_aa: CASSTLARVGNEQFF
d_call: .; clone_size: .; v_call: TRBV9; j_call: TRBJ2-2; cdr3_nt: TGTGCCAGCAGCCCTCGGGCAAGTGGGAGAGGGACCGGGGAGCTGTTTTTT; cdr3_aa: CASSPRASGRGTGELFF
d_call: .; clone_size: few; v_call: TRBV7-8; j_call: TRBJ1-4; cdr3_nt: TGTGCCAGCAGCTTATTCTGGGGGGCAACTAATGAAAAACTGTTTTTT; cdr3_aa: CASSLFWGATNEKLFF
d_call: .; clone_size: .; v_call: TRBV6-5; j_call: TRBJ2-2; cdr3_nt: TGTGCCTCCCGGCGACTCACGAACACCGGGGAGCTGTTTTTT; cdr3_aa: CASRRLTNTGELFF
d_call: .; clone_size: .; v_call: TRBV4-2; j_call: TRBJ2-1; cdr3_nt: TGTGCCAGCAGCCAAACCTCAGGGCCTTACAATGAGCAGTTCTTC; cdr3_aa: CASSQTSGPYNEQFF
d_call: TRBD1; clone_size: .; v_call: TRBV25-1; j_call: TRBJ2-1; cdr3_nt: TGTGCCAGCAGTGATACCGGGACAGGGGATGCTGAGCAGTTCTTC; cdr3_aa: CASSDTGTGDAEQFF
d_call: .; clone_size: .; v_call: TRBV18; j_call: TRBJ1-1; cdr3_nt: TGTGCCAGCTCACCGCAGGGATTTAAAGCTTTCTTT; cdr3_aa: CASSPQGFKAFF
d_call: .; clone_size: .; v_call: TRBV28; j_call: TRBJ2-1; cdr3_nt: TGTGCCAGCGTTAGGGGGAGAAACAATGAGCAGTTCTTC; cdr3_aa: CASVRGRNNEQFF
d_call: TRBD1; clone_size: .; v_call: TRBV6-1; j_call: TRBJ2-1; cdr3_nt: TGTGCCAGCAGTGAGCTCAGGGGGCGAGGCGGGTTCTTC; cdr3_aa: CASSELRGRGGFF
d_call: TRBD2; clone_size: .; v_call: TRBV5-6; j_call: TRBJ2-3; cdr3_nt: TGTGCCAGCAGCCGATATACTAGCGGGATATTGGCAGATACGCAGTATTTT; cdr3_aa: CASSRYTSGILADTQYF
d_call: .; clone_size: once; v_call: TRBV15; j_call: TRBJ1-5; cdr3_nt: TGTGCCACCAGGCAGGTCAATCAGCCCCAGCATTTT; cdr3_aa: CATRQVNQPQHF
d_call: TRBD1; clone_size: once; v_call: TRBV27; j_call: TRBJ1-6; cdr3_nt: TGTGCCAGCAGGGACAGGGTGAGCTCCTATAATTCACCCCTCCACTTT; cdr3_aa: CASRDRVSSYNSPLHF
d_call: .; clone_size: .; v_call: TRBV7-9; j_call: TRBJ1-4; cdr3_nt: TGTGCCAGCAGCTCCTACAGGGAGCGAAGGGAAAAACTGTTTTTT; cdr3_aa: CASSSYRERREKLFF
d_call: TRBD1; clone_size: .; v_call: TRBV12-3/TRBV12-4; j_call: TRBJ2-5; cdr3_nt: TGTGCCAGCAGTCGACAGGGGGAGACCCAGTACTTC; cdr3_aa: CASSRQGETQYF
d_call: TRBD1; clone_size: .; v_call: TRBV9; j_call: TRBJ2-4; cdr3_nt: TGTGCCAGCAGCGTGGCGGGGACAGGGAAGAACATTCAGTACTTC; cdr3_aa: CASSVAGTGKNIQYF
d_call: TRBD1; clone_size: .; v_call: TRBV14; j_call: TRBJ1-4; cdr3_nt: TGTGCCAGCAGCCTCATACAGGGACAGTATGAAAAACTGTTTTTT; cdr3_aa: CASSLIQGQYEKLFF
d_call: .; clone_size: .; v_call: TRBV6-5; j_call: TRBJ2-5; cdr3_nt: TGTGCCAGCCACGGCGGCAGCCAGACCCAGTACTTC; cdr3_aa: CASHGGSQTQYF
d_call: TRBD1; clone_size: .; v_call: TRBV24-1; j_call: TRBJ2-2; cdr3_nt: TGTGCCACCAGGCCGGGACAGGGTGGCACCGGGGAGCTGTTTTTT; cdr3_aa: CATRPGQGGTGELFF
d_call: .; clone_size: .; v_call: TRBV6-5; j_call: TRBJ1-4; cdr3_nt: TGTGCCACCCGGAAAGCGGGTCTTGGTGAAAAACTGTTTTTT; cdr3_aa: CATRKAGLGEKLFF